The following is a T cell receptor (beta chain) sequence with its context. Its antigen is undetermined. Germline CDR1 SNHLY, CDR2 FYNNEI. This CDR3 has 12 amino acids. The V gene lost 6 bases and the J gene lost 3 bases, with 8 bases spanning the gap. TCRdb's table, derived via immunoSEQ multiplex PCR, lists solely in-frame clones and lacks some. The sample yields 1,500,000 or so clones, roughly 95% seen once. This record comes from a study of shared clonotypes between healthy human individuals. The study's findings and limits: Roughly 5% of naive CD4 clonotypes were shared across four donors. Unshared clonotypes carried lower generation probabilities than those common to all four donors.

The gene calls are TRBV2 and TRBJ1-2, with TRBD1 as a possible D gene (5 bases). Sequenced material: naive CD4+ T cells sorted from blood. Specified subset: CD45RA+ positively selected. The sequence derives from a man under 40 in good health. In DNA, the CDR3 is TGTGCCAGCAGCCGGGACCACTATGGCTACACCTTC. Translating it yields CASSRDHYGYTF.